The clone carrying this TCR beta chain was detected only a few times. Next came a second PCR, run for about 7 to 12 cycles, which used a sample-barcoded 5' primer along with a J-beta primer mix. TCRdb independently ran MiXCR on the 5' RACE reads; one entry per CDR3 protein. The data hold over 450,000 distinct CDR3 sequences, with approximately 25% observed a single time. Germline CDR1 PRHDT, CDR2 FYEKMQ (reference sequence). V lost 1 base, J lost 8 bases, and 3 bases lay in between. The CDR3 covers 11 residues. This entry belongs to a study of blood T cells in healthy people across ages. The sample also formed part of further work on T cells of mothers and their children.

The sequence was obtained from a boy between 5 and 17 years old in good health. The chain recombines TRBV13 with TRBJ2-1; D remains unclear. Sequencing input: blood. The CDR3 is CASSLVDEQFF. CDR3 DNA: TGTGCCAGCAGCTTAGTCGATGAGCAGTTCTTC.